This T cell receptor (beta chain) is from a study of blood T cell repertoires in COVID-19. Study background: In each case, the material was cDNA or gDNA derived from T cells, B-cell-depleted T cells, or PBMCs.

Germline V gene sequence: CDR1 SGDLS, CDR2 YYNGEE. V was pared by 5 bases and J by 6 bases, with 4 bases of the junction left unmatched. The CDR3 spans 15 residues. Data came from immunoSEQ multiplex PCR; TCRdb stores just in-frame clones and leaves some out. The sample carries a few hundred thousand clones, roughly 89% recorded once. This study enrolled people aged about 18 to 100 from approximately 25 US geographic areas. Cohort assignment relied on participant-reported clinical history. Exposed study participants had met a COVID-19 case within 2 weeks before entry. The origin of this receptor is a man aged 25 to 40 who had been exposed to COVID-19. Sequenced input: PBMCs or T cells enriched from blood (not recorded which). The chain recombines TRBV9 with TRBJ2-1; 14 bases align to TRBD2. As DNA, the CDR3 is TGTGCCAGCAGAAAAGGGACTAGCGGGGGCAATGAGCAGTTCTTC. Translating it yields CASRKGTSGGNEQFF.